What follows is one T cell receptor (beta chain) and its context. The antigen remains unidentified. PBMCs originated in roughly 9.3 ml of fresh peripheral blood. This sample was included in a study of Graves' ophthalmopathy and Graves' hyperthyroidism. Looking at the study overall: Peripheral blood (taken before any treatment) was collected at initial diagnosis. Overall study results and limits: Blood also contained most of the expanded thyroid clonotypes above 0.001 frequency. A model of 13 signatures distinguished ophthalmopathy from stable hyperthyroidism at under 90% sensitivity and about 80% specificity.

Amplified TCR beta CDR3 regions were obtained using RNA transcripts as template. HTBI-primed RT-PCR formed the first round, and a multiplex PCR formed the second. TCRdb ran MiXCR on the multiplex PCR reads and lists one entry per CDR3 protein. The table has about 700,000 distinct CDR3 sequences, about two fifths seen once. This receptor was obtained from an adult man with Graves' ophthalmopathy. Sequenced input: peripheral blood.

CDR3 sequence (DNA): TGTGCCAGCAGCGTAGCTAGGGCAGATAAAAAGAGGAACACTGAAGCTTTCTTT. Amino acid sequence: CASSVARADKKRNTEAFF. This sequence joins TRBV9 and TRBJ1-1; D unclear. From germline, CDR1 is SGDLS and CDR2 YYNGEE. Trimming shortened V by 0 bases and J by 1 base, and 19 bases separated the two germline ends. The CDR3 totals 18 residues.